A selection of T cell receptor beta chains follows, all from one sample in a study of prognosis after radiotherapy for stage I lung cancer. Each CDR3 protein is one row after TCRdb ran MiXCR on the multiplex PCR reads. The sample includes approximately 31,000 distinct CDR3 sequences, over 45% of them seen just once. The specimen comprised PBMCs, sampled before or after stereotactic body radiation therapy (not recorded which). These receptors all come from a donor aged 50 or older with non-small cell lung cancer. Each CDR3 is given with its conserved first and last residue. A D gene is named only where the DNA matches it firmly. Clone size is not always given. Where it is, it says once, few, many or a class for expanded clones.

V,J,D,size,CDR3,DNA
TRBV5-8,TRBJ2-1,TRBD2,many,CASSPGSGRNNEQFF,TGTGCCAGCAGCCCCGGGAGCGGGAGGAACAATGAGCAGTTCTTC
TRBV5-1,TRBJ2-1,TRBD2,medium-sized,CASSLNSGDNNEQFF,TGCGCCAGCAGCTTGAATAGCGGGGATAACAATGAGCAGTTCTTC
TRBV11-3,TRBJ2-1,TRBD2,NA,CASSLDVSASGPGRVDEQFF,TGTGCCAGCAGCTTAGACGTCAGTGCTAGCGGGCCAGGGAGGGTTGATGAGCAGTTCTTC
TRBV7-2,TRBJ1-2,TRBD1,NA,CASSPDRGCYTF,TGTGCCAGCAGCCCTGACAGGGGCTGCTACACCTTC
TRBV19,TRBJ1-5,NA,NA,CASSIRTAVGNQPQHF,TGTGCCAGTAGTATTAGGACTGCTGTTGGCAATCAGCCCCAGCATTTT
TRBV12-3/TRBV12-4,TRBJ1-2,NA,NA,CASSLEFFGGRYGYTF,TGTGCCAGCAGTTTAGAGTTTTTCGGGGGTCGGTATGGCTACACCTTC
TRBV6-2/TRBV6-3,TRBJ1-5,NA,NA,CANSYPSRLGSNQPQHF,TGTGCCAACAGTTACCCATCCCGGTTGGGGAGCAATCAGCCCCAGCATTTT
TRBV6-6,TRBJ2-7,NA,NA,CASSYSEGSQNYEQYF,TGTGCCAGCAGTTACTCGGAGGGGTCACAAAACTACGAGCAGTACTTC
TRBV7-3,TRBJ2-3,NA,NA,CASSSSGGLTDTQYF,TGTGCCAGCAGCTCTTCCGGGGGGCTAACAGATACGCAGTATTTT
TRBV9,TRBJ2-3,NA,once,CASSLLAGGRDTQYF,TGTGCCAGCAGCCTACTAGCTGGAGGGCGTGATACGCAGTATTTT